Detailed here is one T cell receptor (beta chain). The data were produced by immunoSEQ multiplex PCR, yet TCRdb's version contains in-frame clones alone and is incomplete. The table includes nearly 200,000 clones, around four fifths detected once. The CDR3 covers 14 residues. Germline loops: CDR1 LNHDA, CDR2 SQIVND (reference sequence). Losses at the gene ends were 7 bases for V and 8 bases for J; bases not matched to a gene: 10. These data belong to a study of blood T cell repertoires in COVID-19. Study-wide context: The analysed material was cDNA or gDNA that came from T cells, B-cell-depleted T cells, or PBMCs.

The rearrangement joins TRBV19 to TRBJ1-4; 7 bases are a match to TRBD1. This receptor was obtained from a human donor in a cohort sampled during active COVID-19. The sequenced sample was peripheral blood. As DNA, the CDR3 is TGTGCCAGTACCGAGACAGGGAAAGACGAAAAACTGTTTTTT. This sequence encodes CASTETGKDEKLFF.